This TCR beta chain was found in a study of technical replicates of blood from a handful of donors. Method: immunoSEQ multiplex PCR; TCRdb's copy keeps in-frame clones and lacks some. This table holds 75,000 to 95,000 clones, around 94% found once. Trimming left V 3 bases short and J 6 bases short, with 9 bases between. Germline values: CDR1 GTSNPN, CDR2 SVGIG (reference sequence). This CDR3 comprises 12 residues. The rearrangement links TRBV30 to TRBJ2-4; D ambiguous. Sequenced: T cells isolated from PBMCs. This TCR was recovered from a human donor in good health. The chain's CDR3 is CAWRNELNIQYF. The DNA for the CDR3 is TGTGCCTGGAGGAACGAGCTAAACATTCAGTACTTC.